The text below deals with one TCR beta chain. What it binds is unknown. Germline V lookup: CDR1 SQVTM, CDR2 ANQGSEA. This CDR3 has 14 residues. The record originates from a study of cytotoxic CD8 clonotypes in ibrutinib-treated CLL. Study-wide context: Among patients, about 24 responded partially and 2 completely; 14 then stayed remitted and some twelve progressed after median about six years.

This table comes from immunoSEQ multiplex PCR, and its TCRdb copy is limited to in-frame clones, with some not included. The sample consists of around 300,000 clones, 80% of them appearing once. General study findings and limits: At the start, clonality exceeded age-matched healthy donors and followed circulating CD8+ T-cell counts.

Sequencing used PBMCs, obtained before ibrutinib treatment. The chain employs TRBV29-1 and TRBJ2-5, with TRBD1 as a possible D gene (6 bases). This TCR derives from a human donor with chronic lymphocytic leukemia. CDR3 nucleotides: TGCACCACCGAGGGGGAAATTGGTGGTGAGACCCAGTACTTC. Its translation is CTTEGEIGGETQYF.